The clone carrying this TCR beta chain was detected many times. Amplified TCR beta CDR3 regions came from RNA transcripts. HTBI primers were used for first-round RT-PCR of the TCR CDR3. TCRdb analysed the multiplex PCR reads with MiXCR anew, one entry per CDR3 protein. This sample yields some 270,000 distinct CDR3 sequences, of which approximately 15% are seen a single time; approximately 7.9% belongs to the top ten. V shed 2 bases and J shed 3 bases, with 8 bases lying between them. The V gene's germline CDR1 is WNHNN and CDR2 SYGVQD (reference sequence). CDR3 size: 13 residues. The data were taken from a study of T cells in Graves' hyperthyroidism and ophthalmopathy. As for the study in general: Staff took peripheral blood when the initial diagnosis was made, before any treatment began.

The sample taken for sequencing was blood. The chain employs TRBV10-1 and TRBJ2-7; D is uncertain. The clonotype was recovered from a woman between 40 and 55 years old with Graves' hyperthyroidism. CDR3: CASSEGPNYEQYF. The CDR3, as DNA: TGCGCCAGCAGTGAGGGACCAAACTACGAGCAGTACTTC.